Listed below are T cell receptor beta chains from one sample, sequenced in a study of ipilimumab plus nivolumab after autologous stem cell transplantation. Sequenced by immunoSEQ multiplex PCR; TCRdb stores in-frame clones only, minus some. Of about 10,000 clones listed, approximately 80% are singletons. The sample consisted of PBMCs, taken in a trial of ipilimumab plus nivolumab as post-transplant consolidation. Every receptor here comes from a male donor with diffuse large B-cell lymphoma. The CDR3 runs from the conserved cysteine through the conserved F or W. The order of the fields is V gene, CDR3 length, J gene, clone size, D gene, CDR3 DNA, CDR3 protein. A D gene is named only where the DNA matches it firmly. Where a row states a size, it is once, few, many or the class of an expanded clone; other rows omit it.

v_gene: TRBV10-3
len: 17
j_gene: TRBJ2-5
abundance: -
d_gene: TRBD2
CDR3nt: TGTGCCATCAGCCCCGGGCGTCTAGCGGGGTTTATCGAGACCCAGTACTTC
CDR3aa: CAISPGRLAGFIETQYF

v_gene: TRBV7-9
len: 15
j_gene: TRBJ2-7
abundance: once
d_gene: TRBD1
CDR3nt: TGTGCCAGCAGCTTACGCGCAGGGGGCGACTACGAGCAGTACTTC
CDR3aa: CASSLRAGGDYEQYF

v_gene: TRBV28
len: 10
j_gene: TRBJ1-1
abundance: -
d_gene: -
CDR3nt: TGTGCCAGCATGGGTACTGAAGCTTTCTTT
CDR3aa: CASMGTEAFF

v_gene: TRBV5-1
len: 12
j_gene: TRBJ2-2
abundance: -
d_gene: -
CDR3nt: TGCGCCAGCAGCTTTTCAGGTGTCGAGCTGTTTTTT
CDR3aa: CASSFSGVELFF

v_gene: TRBV5-1
len: 13
j_gene: TRBJ2-7
abundance: -
d_gene: -
CDR3nt: TGCGCCAGCAGTGGTGGCAGCTCCTACGAGCAGTACTTC
CDR3aa: CASSGGSSYEQYF

v_gene: TRBV27
len: 14
j_gene: TRBJ2-2
abundance: once
d_gene: -
CDR3nt: TGTGCCAGCAGTCCCATACCCATTACCGGGGAGCTGTTTTTT
CDR3aa: CASSPIPITGELFF

v_gene: TRBV19
len: 19
j_gene: TRBJ1-5
abundance: few
d_gene: -
CDR3nt: TGTGCCAGTAGTTTCCCCCAACAGGGACTGGGATATAGCAATCAGCCCCAGCATTTT
CDR3aa: CASSFPQQGLGYSNQPQHF

v_gene: TRBV4-1
len: 15
j_gene: TRBJ2-7
abundance: -
d_gene: -
CDR3nt: TGCGCCAGCAGCCACGGGATCATAGCACCCTACGAGCAGTACTTC
CDR3aa: CASSHGIIAPYEQYF

v_gene: TRBV2
len: 14
j_gene: TRBJ1-6
abundance: few
d_gene: TRBD1
CDR3nt: TGTGCCAGCAGCCTGACAGGGTGGGGTTCACCCCTCCACTTT
CDR3aa: CASSLTGWGSPLHF

v_gene: TRBV18
len: 20
j_gene: TRBJ1-1
abundance: medium-sized
d_gene: -
CDR3nt: TGTGCCAGCTCACCACCGCGGAGGAGGGCCCTAATCAGTATGAACACTGAAGCTTTCTTT
CDR3aa: CASSPPRRRALISMNTEAFF

v_gene: TRBV5-1
len: 12
j_gene: TRBJ2-3
abundance: -
d_gene: -
CDR3nt: TGCGCCAGCAGCTTGCTCTTTGATACGCAGTATTTT
CDR3aa: CASSLLFDTQYF

v_gene: TRBV28
len: 17
j_gene: TRBJ1-4
abundance: -
d_gene: TRBD1
CDR3nt: TGTGCCAGCAGCCTTGTAAAGGGGGCTTTATCTAATGAAAAACTGTTTTTT
CDR3aa: CASSLVKGALSNEKLFF

v_gene: TRBV19
len: 15
j_gene: TRBJ2-1
abundance: -
d_gene: -
CDR3nt: TGTGCCAGTAGTATGGGCGGGCTACCTTACAATGAGCAGTTCTTC
CDR3aa: CASSMGGLPYNEQFF

v_gene: TRBV7-6
len: 14
j_gene: TRBJ1-1
abundance: -
d_gene: -
CDR3nt: TGTGCCAGCAGCTTAGGTACCGGGACCACTGAAGCTTTCTTT
CDR3aa: CASSLGTGTTEAFF

v_gene: TRBV28
len: 16
j_gene: TRBJ2-7
abundance: -
d_gene: TRBD1
CDR3nt: TGTGCCAGCATCCCCCGGACAGGGGGCTTCCACTACGAGCAGTACTTC
CDR3aa: CASIPRTGGFHYEQYF

v_gene: TRBV5-5
len: 15
j_gene: TRBJ1-5
abundance: -
d_gene: -
CDR3nt: TGTGCCAGCAGCTTGGGTTGGAGGGGCAATCAGCCCCAGCATTTT
CDR3aa: CASSLGWRGNQPQHF

v_gene: TRBV30
len: 14
j_gene: TRBJ2-4
abundance: -
d_gene: -
CDR3nt: TGTGCCTGGAGTGTTGAGTTAGCCAAAAACATTCAGTACTTC
CDR3aa: CAWSVELAKNIQYF

v_gene: TRBV5-1
len: 15
j_gene: TRBJ2-2
abundance: -
d_gene: -
CDR3nt: TGCGCCAGCAGCTTAACGACAGTAAACACCGGGGAGCTGTTTTTT
CDR3aa: CASSLTTVNTGELFF

v_gene: TRBV4-1
len: 15
j_gene: TRBJ1-2
abundance: -
d_gene: -
CDR3nt: TGCGCCAGCAGCCAAGTCTGGGGGAACGGCTATGGCTACACCTTC
CDR3aa: CASSQVWGNGYGYTF

v_gene: TRBV28
len: 12
j_gene: TRBJ1-5
abundance: -
d_gene: -
CDR3nt: TGTGCCAGCAGTTTCCGGAATCAGCCCCAGCATTTT
CDR3aa: CASSFRNQPQHF

v_gene: TRBV19
len: 16
j_gene: TRBJ1-6
abundance: -
d_gene: -
CDR3nt: TGTGCCAGTAGTCACGGCAGCCGATACGGCGGTTCACCCCTCCACTTT
CDR3aa: CASSHGSRYGGSPLHF

v_gene: TRBV2
len: 13
j_gene: TRBJ2-1
abundance: -
d_gene: TRBD1
CDR3nt: TGTGCCAGCAGTGAAACAGGGGGATGGACGCAGTTCTTC
CDR3aa: CASSETGGWTQFF

v_gene: TRBV7-9
len: 16
j_gene: TRBJ2-1
abundance: few
d_gene: TRBD2
CDR3nt: TGTGCCAGCAGCTTACTTGGCCGGGGGGTCAACAATGAGCAGTTCTTC
CDR3aa: CASSLLGRGVNNEQFF

v_gene: TRBV2
len: 15
j_gene: TRBJ2-5
abundance: -
d_gene: -
CDR3nt: TGTGCCAGCAAGCCCGTGGTCAGGGCCGGGGAGACCCAGTACTTC
CDR3aa: CASKPVVRAGETQYF

v_gene: TRBV2
len: 16
j_gene: TRBJ2-2
abundance: few
d_gene: -
CDR3nt: TGTGCCAGCAGTGAAGGGTGGGCAGGCAACACCGGGGAGCTGTTTTTT
CDR3aa: CASSEGWAGNTGELFF

v_gene: TRBV11-1
len: 18
j_gene: TRBJ2-3
abundance: -
d_gene: TRBD2
CDR3nt: TGTGCCAGCAGCCCCCCCAGCGGGGGGGCCCTCACGACAGATACGCAGTATTTT
CDR3aa: CASSPPSGGALTTDTQYF

v_gene: TRBV7-9
len: 12
j_gene: TRBJ1-2
abundance: -
d_gene: -
CDR3nt: TGTGCCAGCAGCTTATCATACTATGGCTACACCTTC
CDR3aa: CASSLSYYGYTF

v_gene: TRBV10-3
len: 14
j_gene: TRBJ1-2
abundance: few
d_gene: -
CDR3nt: TGTGCCATCAGTGAGGTTGCCCCGGGGAATGGCTACACCTTC
CDR3aa: CAISEVAPGNGYTF

v_gene: TRBV7-9
len: 13
j_gene: TRBJ2-2
abundance: medium-sized
d_gene: -
CDR3nt: TGTGCCAGCAGCTCCTACGATACCGGGGAGCTGTTTTTT
CDR3aa: CASSSYDTGELFF

v_gene: TRBV15
len: 17
j_gene: TRBJ1-3
abundance: few
d_gene: -
CDR3nt: TGTGCCACCAGCAGCGGGACAAGCTTTCTCTCTGGAAACACCATATATTTT
CDR3aa: CATSSGTSFLSGNTIYF

v_gene: TRBV30
len: 13
j_gene: TRBJ1-6
abundance: -
d_gene: -
CDR3nt: TGTGCCTGGAGAGGGGACCTAAATTCACCCCTCCACTTT
CDR3aa: CAWRGDLNSPLHF

v_gene: TRBV6-5
len: 15
j_gene: TRBJ2-7
abundance: -
d_gene: TRBD2
CDR3nt: TGTGCCAGCAGTTGGGGGACTAGCGGGCAGTACGAGCAGTACTTC
CDR3aa: CASSWGTSGQYEQYF

v_gene: TRBV9
len: 16
j_gene: TRBJ1-1
abundance: once
d_gene: -
CDR3nt: TGTGCCAGCAGCGTAGAGCAGCCTGACCCGAACACTGAAGCTTTCTTT
CDR3aa: CASSVEQPDPNTEAFF

v_gene: TRBV6-6
len: 15
j_gene: TRBJ1-6
abundance: -
d_gene: -
CDR3nt: TGTGCCAGCAGTTACTCGCAGGATTCTAATTCACCCCTCCACTTT
CDR3aa: CASSYSQDSNSPLHF

v_gene: TRBV4-2
len: 17
j_gene: TRBJ1-3
abundance: once
d_gene: -
CDR3nt: TGTGCCAGCAGCCAAGATAAGCTAACGGGTCCCGGAAACACCATATATTTT
CDR3aa: CASSQDKLTGPGNTIYF

v_gene: TRBV28
len: 15
j_gene: TRBJ1-1
abundance: -
d_gene: TRBD1
CDR3nt: TGTGCCAGCAGTTTAAGGGGGCGGGGGGCCACTGAAGCTTTCTTT
CDR3aa: CASSLRGRGATEAFF

v_gene: TRBV5-5
len: 16
j_gene: TRBJ1-2
abundance: once
d_gene: TRBD1
CDR3nt: TGTGCCAGCAGCTCGCGGGGACAGGGCTTACTCTATGGCTACACCTTC
CDR3aa: CASSSRGQGLLYGYTF

v_gene: TRBV6-1
len: 11
j_gene: TRBJ2-7
abundance: -
d_gene: -
CDR3nt: TGTGCCAGCAGTGAGGAGTACGAGCAGTACTTC
CDR3aa: CASSEEYEQYF

v_gene: TRBV15
len: 15
j_gene: TRBJ1-5
abundance: -
d_gene: TRBD1
CDR3nt: TGTGCCACCACCACTCGACAGGGGGAGAATCAGCCCCAGCATTTT
CDR3aa: CATTTRQGENQPQHF

v_gene: TRBV5-8
len: 13
j_gene: TRBJ2-7
abundance: once
d_gene: TRBD1
CDR3nt: TGTGCCAGCAGCTTGGGGCAGGGGGCCAGTAAGTACTTC
CDR3aa: CASSLGQGASKYF

v_gene: TRBV6-5
len: 15
j_gene: TRBJ2-3
abundance: -
d_gene: -
CDR3nt: TGTGCCAGCAGGAGGGGGAGTCCTTTTACAGATACGCAGTATTTT
CDR3aa: CASRRGSPFTDTQYF

v_gene: TRBV7-9
len: 16
j_gene: TRBJ2-2
abundance: -
d_gene: TRBD2
CDR3nt: TGTGCCAGCAGCGCGCTGACTAGCGGGGGGACCGGGGAGCTGTTTTTT
CDR3aa: CASSALTSGGTGELFF

v_gene: TRBV6-5
len: 14
j_gene: TRBJ2-7
abundance: -
d_gene: TRBD2
CDR3nt: TGTGCCAGCAGGATGACTAGCGGCCCTATCAATGAGTACTTC
CDR3aa: CASRMTSGPINEYF

v_gene: TRBV13
len: 13
j_gene: TRBJ2-1
abundance: few
d_gene: -
CDR3nt: TGTGCCAGCAGCTTAGGGCCCTACAATGAGCAGTTCTTC
CDR3aa: CASSLGPYNEQFF

v_gene: TRBV2
len: 17
j_gene: TRBJ2-6
abundance: -
d_gene: TRBD1
CDR3nt: TGTGCCAGCAGCTTATTACAGGGGGAAACTGGGGCCAACGTCCTGACTTTC
CDR3aa: CASSLLQGETGANVLTF

v_gene: TRBV6-6
len: 16
j_gene: TRBJ2-1
abundance: -
d_gene: -
CDR3nt: TGTGCCAGCAGTCACTCTTTACTACAGCCGCGGGATGAGCAGTTCTTC
CDR3aa: CASSHSLLQPRDEQFF

v_gene: TRBV7-6
len: 16
j_gene: TRBJ2-5
abundance: -
d_gene: TRBD1
CDR3nt: TGTGCCAGCAGCTCATTCGAGGGACAGGGGGGACTTGCCCAGTACTTC
CDR3aa: CASSSFEGQGGLAQYF

v_gene: TRBV11-3
len: 16
j_gene: TRBJ2-7
abundance: -
d_gene: -
CDR3nt: TGTGCCAGCAGCTTAAGGTCGGTGGGGAGCTCCTACGAGCAGTACTTC
CDR3aa: CASSLRSVGSSYEQYF

v_gene: TRBV9
len: 17
j_gene: TRBJ2-2
abundance: few
d_gene: -
CDR3nt: TGTGCCAGCAGCGTAGCTATCGCGTCACCAAACACCGGGGAGCTGTTTTTT
CDR3aa: CASSVAIASPNTGELFF

v_gene: TRBV9
len: 14
j_gene: TRBJ2-7
abundance: -
d_gene: -
CDR3nt: TGTGCCAGCAGCGTAGGTCCTACCTCCTACGAGCAGTACTTC
CDR3aa: CASSVGPTSYEQYF

v_gene: TRBV12-2
len: 19
j_gene: TRBJ2-2
abundance: -
d_gene: -
CDR3nt: TGTGCAAGTCGCTTTAGTAGTAGCCACCCGGACAGGGGCGCCGGGGAGCTGTTTTTT
CDR3aa: CASRFSSSHPDRGAGELFF

v_gene: TRBV2
len: 14
j_gene: TRBJ2-2
abundance: -
d_gene: -
CDR3nt: TGTGCCAGCAAGGCCACCGCGAACACCGGGGAGCTGTTTTTT
CDR3aa: CASKATANTGELFF

v_gene: TRBV2
len: 15
j_gene: TRBJ2-1
abundance: -
d_gene: -
CDR3nt: TGTGCCAGCCTAAGGGAGGCGGGACACTACAATGAGCAGTTCTTC
CDR3aa: CASLREAGHYNEQFF

v_gene: TRBV7-6
len: 15
j_gene: TRBJ1-6
abundance: once
d_gene: -
CDR3nt: TGTGCCAGCAGCTTAGGTCCGGAGGGTTCTTCACCCCTCCACTTT
CDR3aa: CASSLGPEGSSPLHF

v_gene: TRBV28
len: 12
j_gene: TRBJ1-2
abundance: once
d_gene: -
CDR3nt: TGTGCCAGCAGTTTATGGGGCGAAGGCTACACCTTC
CDR3aa: CASSLWGEGYTF

v_gene: TRBV6-5
len: 15
j_gene: TRBJ1-4
abundance: -
d_gene: TRBD1
CDR3nt: TGTGCCAGCAGCTACTCCCGGCAGGGGGGTGAAAAACTGTTTTTT
CDR3aa: CASSYSRQGGEKLFF

v_gene: TRBV19
len: 12
j_gene: TRBJ2-7
abundance: -
d_gene: -
CDR3nt: TGTGCCAGTAGTCCAGGTGGTTACGAGCAGTACTTC
CDR3aa: CASSPGGYEQYF

v_gene: TRBV2
len: 15
j_gene: TRBJ2-1
abundance: -
d_gene: TRBD2
CDR3nt: TGTGCCAGCAGTGAGAGCGGGGGTTCCCACAATGAGCAGTTCTTC
CDR3aa: CASSESGGSHNEQFF

v_gene: TRBV5-6
len: 13
j_gene: TRBJ2-7
abundance: -
d_gene: -
CDR3nt: TGTGCCAGCAGCTTGAAGGGGATCTACGAGCAGTACTTC
CDR3aa: CASSLKGIYEQYF